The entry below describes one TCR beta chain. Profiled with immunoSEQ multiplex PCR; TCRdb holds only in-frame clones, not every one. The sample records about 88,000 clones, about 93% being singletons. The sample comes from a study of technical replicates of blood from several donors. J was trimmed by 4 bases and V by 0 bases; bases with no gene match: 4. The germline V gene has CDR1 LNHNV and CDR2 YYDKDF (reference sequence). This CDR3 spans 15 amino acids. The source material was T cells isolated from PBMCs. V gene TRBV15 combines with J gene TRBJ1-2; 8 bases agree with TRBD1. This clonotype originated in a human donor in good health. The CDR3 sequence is CATSRDSTGGYGYTF. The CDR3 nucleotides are TGTGCCACCAGCAGAGATAGCACAGGGGGCTATGGCTACACCTTC.